This TCR beta chain was recovered during a study of CD8 T cells in Susac syndrome. With random hexamers, reverse transcription was performed on roughly 0.45 to 1 ug of RNA. TCRdb re-called the immunoSEQ multiplex PCR reads with MiXCR, one entry per CDR3 protein. The repertoire holds 90,000 to 150,000 distinct CDR3 sequences, with over 90% as singletons. The germline CDR1 and CDR2 sequences are DFQATT and SNEGSKA (reference sequence). V shed 6 bases and J shed 7 bases, with 13 bases lying between them. CDR3 length: 11 amino acids. The chain joins TRBV20-1 to TRBJ2-7; maybe TRBD2 (6 bases). The specimen sequenced was CD4+ T cells from PBMCs. This TCR was recovered from a human donor in good health. CDR3 coding DNA: TGCAGTGCCAGGGACTTTGGGGAGCAGTACTTC. Protein: CSARDFGEQYF.